These 26 T cell receptor beta chains were all obtained from the same sample, sequenced in a study of blood T cells in healthy people across ages. Primers used in a second PCR of roughly 6 to 11 cycles were a sample-barcoded 5' primer and a J-beta primer mix. TCRdb independently ran MiXCR on the 5' RACE reads; one entry per CDR3 protein. Of 850,000 to 1,000,000 distinct CDR3 sequences detected, roughly 51% appear once; the ten largest clones hold about 22%. Sequences were obtained from blood. The receptors stem from a woman aged 60 to 75 in good health.

In this sample, this clonotype turned up a few times. The chain joins TRBV4-3 to TRBJ1-2; perhaps TRBD1 as D (5 bases). This CDR3 is 16 amino acids long. Germline CDR1 LGHNA, CDR2 YSLEER. Trimming removed 1 base at V and 3 bases at J, with 15 bases between. The CDR3 coding sequence is TGCGCCAGCAGCCAAGGATTCAGGGTCCAATACTATGGCTACACCTTC. Its protein product is CASSQGFRVQYYGYTF.

Turning to this clonotype: Just one base apart from a much larger clone, this may be a read error. The genes are TRBV3-1 and TRBJ2-1; 11 positions match TRBD2. The CDR3 has 15 residues. V shed 1 base, J shed 13 bases, and the junction held 9 bases outside the gene matches. Germline values: CDR1 LGHDT, CDR2 YNNKEL (reference sequence). CDR3 in DNA: TGTGCCAGCAGCCAAGGGGGACTAGCGGAAGAGACCCAGTTCTTC. This gives the protein CASSQGGLAEETQFF.

This clonotype was observed a handful of times. This rearrangement joins TRBV7-2 to TRBJ2-3; 9 bases are a match to TRBD2. The CDR3 runs 15 residues. With 3 bases clipped from V and 6 bases from J, the junction kept 7 bases outside the gene matches. The germline gives CDR1 SGHTA, CDR2 FQGNSA. Here the CDR3 DNA reads TGTGCCAGCAGCTTTCCGGCGGGAGGGCCGGATACGCAGTATTTT. Its translation is CASSFPAGGPDTQYF.

The chain is built from TRBV11-1 and TRBJ2-1, with TRBD2 as a possible D gene (5 bases). CDR1 is SGHAT, CDR2 FQDESV, per germline (reference sequence). The length of the CDR3 is 14 residues. The V and J ends lost 5 bases and 3 bases respectively, with 11 bases between them. This CDR3 reads CASSSQLDYNEQFF. The CDR3 DNA reads as TGTGCCAGCAGCAGCCAACTAGACTACAATGAGCAGTTCTTC. Full variable domain (remainder filled in from reference TRBV11-1 and TRBJ2-1): EAEVAQSPRYKITEKSQAVAFWCDPISGHATLYWYRQILGQGPELLVQFQDESVVDDSQLPKDRFSAERLKGVDSTLKIQPAELGDSAMYLCASSSQLDYNEQFFGPGTRLTVL.

This clonotype appeared a few times. The chain uses TRBV6-5 and TRBJ2-3; perhaps TRBD1 as D (5 bases). V lost 2 bases and J 6 bases, leaving 12 bases between the germline ends. Germline values: CDR1 MNHEY, CDR2 SVGAGI. The CDR3 sequence is 14 residues long. CDR3 DNA: TGTGCCAGCAGTTACCCAGGGCCATCTGATACGCAGTATTTT. As protein: CASSYPGPSDTQYF.

The chain joins TRBV4-1 to TRBJ2-1; D possibly corresponds to TRBD2 (7 bases). Deletions cut 4 bases from V and 0 bases from J, with 19 bases between. The CDR3 extends over 18 amino acids. Per germline, CDR1 MGHRA and CDR2 YSYEKL. CDR3 bases: TGCGCCAGCAGCCCGCTTGGGGGGGCGGGCCGCTCCTACAATGAGCAGTTCTTC. Translation: CASSPLGGAGRSYNEQFF.

The V gene is TRBV7-6, the J gene TRBJ2-3, with TRBD2 matching 14 bases. V was clipped by 8 bases and J by 2 bases; unmatched bases: 3. Germline CDR1 is SGHVS and CDR2 is FNYEAQ. The CDR3 loop spans 15 amino acids. CDR3 sequence: CASGTSGRSTDTQYF. The CDR3 bases are TGTGCCAGCGGGACTAGCGGGAGATCCACAGATACGCAGTATTTT. The whole variable domain, remainder taken from reference TRBV7-6 and TRBJ2-3, is GAGVSQSPRYKVTKRGQDVALRCDPISGHVSLYWYRQALGQGPEFLTYFNYEAQQDKSGLPNDRFSAERPEGSISTLTIQRTEQRDSAMYRCASGTSGRSTDTQYFGPGTRLTVL.

The chain couples TRBV4-1 to TRBJ2-5; 10 bases match TRBD1. CDR1 is MGHRA and CDR2 is YSYEKL in the germline V gene. Losses at the gene ends were 3 bases for V and 3 bases for J; bases not matched to a gene: 16. The CDR3 runs 19 residues. The CDR3 loop is CASSQGTGVILAEEETQYF. The CDR3, as DNA: TGCGCCAGCAGCCAGGGGACAGGGGTAATACTAGCGGAAGAAGAGACCCAGTACTTC.

The rearrangement links TRBV20-1 to TRBJ2-5, with TRBD2 identical over 9 bases. CDR1 and CDR2 from the germline V gene are DFQATT and SNEGSKA (reference sequence). Trimming at V came to 2 bases and at J to 11 bases, leaving 12 bases not matched to a gene. There are 14 residues in the CDR3. The CDR3 here is CSARRASGTNEQYF. The CDR3 DNA sequence: TGCAGTGCTAGAAGGGCTAGCGGGACGAATGAGCAGTACTTC.

The chain joins TRBV7-9 to TRBJ2-4; 8 bases agree with TRBD2. The DNA matches TRBJ2-7 better at its end, which makes the J call doubtful. The CDR3 length is 14 residues. The V gene's germline CDR1 is SEHNR and CDR2 FQNEAQ (reference sequence). CDR3 loop: CASSPRTSLNEQYF. The CDR3 nucleotides read TGTGCCAGCAGCCCCAGGACTAGCCTCAACGAGCAGTACTTC.

In this sample, this clonotype turned up a few times. The chain couples TRBV12-3 or TRBV12-4 to TRBJ1-6; TRBD1 is a possible D gene (5 bases). This CDR3 comprises 14 residues. Trimming shortened V by 3 bases and J by 6 bases, and 9 bases separated the two germline ends. CDR3 nucleotides: TGTGCCAGCAGTTTTCGGGGGGGTAATTCACCCCTCCACTTT. Translated: CASSFRGGNSPLHF.

The genes are TRBV24-1 and TRBJ2-7, with D uncertain. The better agreement between TRBJ2-5 and the DNA end casts doubt on the J call. The CDR3 covers 12 residues. CDR1 and CDR2 (germline): KGHDR, SFDVKD. The CDR3 region has the DNA TGTGCCACCAGTGATTTTCGGGAGACCCAGTACTTC. Translating gives CATSDFRETQYF.

This clonotype has just a few counts. The chain is built from TRBV28 and TRBJ2-4; D may be TRBD1 (5 bases). The CDR3 totals 16 residues. The germline V and J ends were trimmed by 7 bases and 0 bases, with 16 bases remaining between them. The V gene's germline CDR1 is MDHEN and CDR2 SYDVKM. The chain's CDR3 is CASTPTGQLAKNIQYF. The CDR3 DNA reads as TGTGCCAGCACTCCAACAGGTCAACTAGCCAAAAACATTCAGTACTTC.

The CDR3 is CASSKTGYLSYEQYF. CDR3 nucleotide sequence: TGTGCCAGCAGCAAGACAGGGTACCTCTCCTACGAGCAGTACTTC. V is TRBV7-9 and J is TRBJ2-7; 7 bases agree with TRBD1. Losses at the gene ends were 5 bases for V and 0 bases for J; bases not matched to a gene: 7. Germline assignment: CDR1 SEHNR and CDR2 FQNEAQ (reference sequence). The CDR3 contains 15 residues.

The chain recombines TRBV20-1 with TRBJ2-1; 9 bases are shared with TRBD2. V lost 2 bases and J lost 8; bases outside the gene matches: 7. This CDR3 region has 14 residues. From germline, CDR1 is DFQATT and CDR2 SNEGSKA (reference sequence). The CDR3 region has the DNA TGCAGTGCTAGAAGGGGACTAGCCCTCGATGAGCAGTTCTTC. Its protein is CSARRGLALDEQFF.

Points on this clonotype: Given a much more abundant clone one base away, this may be a read error. V and J are TRBV3-1 and TRBJ1-2, with a weak D call TRBD1 (5 bases). The CDR3 is 15 residues long. Germline V gives CDR1 LGHDT, CDR2 YNNKEL (reference sequence). The CDR3 sequence is CVSSQEFSGNYGYTF. The CDR3 DNA reads TGTGTCAGCAGCCAAGAGTTTTCAGGGAACTATGGCTACACCTTC. Full variable domain (missing parts from reference TRBV3-1 and TRBJ1-2): DTAVSQTPKYLVTQMGNDKSIKCEQNLGHDTMYWYKQDSKKFLKIMFSYNNKELIINETVPNRFSPKSPDKAHLNLHINSLELGDSAVYFCVSSQEFSGNYGYTFGSGTRLTVV.

This rearrangement joins TRBV28 to TRBJ2-1, with 9 bases matching TRBD2. Trimming at V came to 7 bases and at J to 0 bases, leaving 7 bases not matched to a gene. The CDR3 totals 16 residues. In germline, CDR1 is MDHEN, CDR2 SYDVKM. In DNA form, the CDR3 reads TGTGCCAGCACCTCCGGCGGGAGGGACTCCTACAATGAGCAGTTCTTC. Amino acids: CASTSGGRDSYNEQFF. Drawing the rest from reference TRBV28 and TRBJ2-1, the complete variable domain is DVKVTQSSRYLVKRTGEKVFLECVQDMDHENMFWYRQDPGLGLRLIYFSYDVKMKEKGDIPEGYSVSREKKERFSLILESASTNQTSMYLCASTSGGRDSYNEQFFGPGTRLTVL.

This chain links TRBV18 with TRBJ2-7; 7 bases fit TRBD1. TRBJ2-5 matches the DNA end more closely, so the J call is doubtful. CDR1 KGHSH and CDR2 LQKENI come from the germline V gene. The CDR3 contains 14 residues. CDR3 DNA: TGTGCCAGCTCACGCCGACAGGGATCTGAGACCCAGTACTTC. Translated: CASSRRQGSETQYF.

The chain uses TRBV12-3 or TRBV12-4 and TRBJ2-3; no clear D gene. Trimming removed 7 bases at V and 3 bases at J, with 17 bases between. The CDR3 totals 15 residues. CDR3: CASTRRPGPTDTQYF. The CDR3 coding sequence is TGTGCCAGCACTCGTCGCCCGGGCCCGACAGATACGCAGTATTTT.

This clonotype was counted once. This chain connects TRBV6-6 to TRBJ2-1; 8 bases map to TRBD2. Per the germline V gene, CDR1 is MNHNY and CDR2 is SVGAGI (reference sequence). The CDR3 sequence is 14 residues long. Trimming at V came to 5 bases and at J to 8 bases, leaving 8 bases not matched to a gene. CDR3 sequence: CASSPPGLVYEQFF. The CDR3 bases are TGTGCCAGCAGTCCTCCGGGACTAGTCTATGAGCAGTTCTTC.

The chain links TRBV28 to TRBJ2-7; 9 bases fit TRBD2. This CDR3 region has 16 residues. V lost 2 bases to trimming and J lost 3 bases; unmatched junction nucleotides: 8. Germline V gene sequence: CDR1 MDHEN, CDR2 SYDVKM. The CDR3, as DNA: TGTGCCAGCAGTTTAAGGGTTAGCGGGAGAGTCTACGAGCAGTACTTC. Amino acid sequence: CASSLRVSGRVYEQYF.

The chain employs TRBV20-1 and TRBJ2-6; unclear D gene. This CDR3 is 15 amino acids long. Trimming pared 3 bases from V and 0 bases from J, leaving 9 bases between. Germline values: CDR1 DFQATT, CDR2 SNEGSKA (reference sequence). The CDR3 spells CSASYPDSGANVLTF. In DNA form, the CDR3 reads TGCAGTGCTAGTTATCCAGACTCTGGGGCCAACGTCCTGACTTTC.

This clonotype was found a few times. The chain couples TRBV6-5 to TRBJ2-1; D may be TRBD1 or TRBD2 (5 bases each). This CDR3 contains 15 residues. V lost 7 bases and J lost 2, with 15 bases in between. CDR1 and CDR2 (germline): MNHEY, SVGAGI. CDR3 loop: CASKQGESPYNEQFF. Here the CDR3 DNA reads TGTGCCAGCAAGCAGGGAGAATCCCCCTACAATGAGCAGTTCTTC.

The CDR3 region has the DNA TGCAGTGCTAGAGTGATTGGGCGGCGCCGGGCGGATGAGCAGTACTTC. As protein: CSARVIGRRRADEQYF. The V call is TRBV20-1, the J call TRBJ2-7; the D is unclear. V lost 1 base, J lost 7 bases, and 23 bases lay in between. The CDR3 is made up of 16 amino acids. The V gene's germline CDR1 is DFQATT and CDR2 SNEGSKA (reference sequence).

V and J are TRBV27 and TRBJ2-2; TRBD1 matches at 7 bases. This CDR3 comprises 14 residues. Germline lookup yields CDR1 MNHEY and CDR2 SMNVEV (reference sequence). V lost 3 bases, J lost 7 bases, and 5 bases stayed unmatched. The CDR3 is CASSLTGFDGELFF. CDR3 coding DNA: TGTGCCAGCAGTTTGACAGGGTTTGACGGGGAGCTGTTTTTT.

This clonotype turned up a few times. The J gene is TRBJ2-1, the V gene TRBV12-3 or TRBV12-4; 8 bases match TRBD1. V lost 3 bases, J lost 8 bases, and 9 bases stayed unmatched. CDR3 length: 15 amino acids. The CDR3 spells CASSFNPGGRDEQFF. The CDR3 bases are TGTGCCAGCAGTTTTAATCCAGGGGGCCGCGATGAGCAGTTCTTC.